This T cell receptor beta chain stems from a study of blood T cell repertoires in COVID-19 (dated by TCRdb to 2018 to 2021). For the wider study: Collaborator samples came from the United States, Italy and Spain and covered acute and convalescent phases of COVID-19. Deeply sampled blood TCRbeta repertoires from subjects exposed to, actively infected with, or recovered from COVID-19 were included in the dataset. Where HLA class I and class II types were available, the types were taken from metadata supplied by the sample provider, not from assay-based typing. Samples were obtained from the ongoing ImmuneRACE study (first 160 participants) and from over 1,000 subjects provided by 6 global collaborators. Sample metadata almost always included a de-identified subject ID, COVID-19 status, age in years and sex. A freely available public database, intended as a resource for researchers studying the immune response to SARS-CoV-2, is where the repertoires were released. The material from the prospective study consisted of cDNA or gDNA derived from T cells, B-cell-depleted T cells, or PBMCs.

Findings and caveats that apply to the study as a whole: How much clinical and demographic metadata was included differed by source and by participant, and the metadata was provided uncurated.

To note about this clone: This receptor's antigen is unknown. Base-call qualities are not available, and no considerably larger clone is one nucleotide away.

The immunoSEQ Assay, a bias-controlled multiplex PCR, was used to amplify TCRbeta CDR3 regions from genomic DNA. As for the authors' bioinformatics: Nucleated cell counts per sample were estimated from amplification of reference gene primers within the assay. Sequence reads were collapsed and filtered to measure the absolute abundance of every unique TCRbeta CDR3 rearrangement. For each sample, productive Simpson clonality was calculated by taking the square root of Simpson's diversity index across productive rearrangements. In its TCRdb copy, this immuneACCESS table keeps in-frame sequences only and misses some clones. Where compared with another copy, unresolved V genes explain less than half of these, and the others have no known cause. That table gives V, J and clone size, and the DNA gave D and trimming. In this sample the table shows more than 45,000 clones, around four fifths of which occur a single time. 11% to 15% of the sample is held by the ten biggest clonotypes.

Each collaborating institution followed its own protocols to collect whole blood in K2EDTA tubes. For TCRbeta analysis, collaborator samples were shipped as frozen whole blood, as isolated PBMCs, or as DNA extracted from either sample type. Including the terminal cysteine and phenylalanine, the CDR3 comprises 13 residues. Only the CDR3 portion is preserved as DNA: 39 bases, with reading frame beginning at the first base. V is pared back by 6 bases and J by 2 bases, with 8 bases lying between the germline termini. Taken from the germline V gene, the CDR1 and CDR2 loops are KGHSH and LQKENI. This sequence originates from a human donor in a cohort sampled during active COVID-19. The specimen sequenced was peripheral blood. The sequence is built from TRBV18 and TRBJ1-3; no confident D gene assignment can be made. The nucleotides are TGTGCCAGCTCGGAGGGTACTGGAAACACCATATATTTT. This yields the protein CASSEGTGNTIYF.